These 20 T cell receptor beta chains were all obtained from the same sample, sequenced in a study of T cells in Graves' hyperthyroidism and ophthalmopathy (dated by TCRdb to between 2018 and 2021). The method was multiplex PCR. Sequencing instrument: Illumina HiSeq 2000. The TCR beta CDR3 regions were amplified from RNA transcripts. The first round of RT-PCR for the TCR CDR3 was performed with the HTBI primer set and the Qiagen OneStep RT-PCR kit. TCRdb reran the public reads through fastp at Q25 and MiXCR, keeping productive beta chains. One record per CDR3 amino acid sequence lists the most common genes and DNA. The sample yields 600,000 to 750,000 distinct CDR3 sequences; around 16% were counted once. The ten largest account for about 14% of the sample. Sequenced: blood. The receptors originated from a man aged 50 or older with Graves' hyperthyroidism.

This clonotype was seen only a few times. The chain links TRBV20-1 to TRBJ2-3; D is undetermined. The CDR3 consists of 15 residues. The V and J ends lost 6 bases and 0 bases respectively, with 16 bases between them. Germline V gives CDR1 DFQATT, CDR2 SNEGSKA (reference sequence). CDR3 loop: CSAAERTASTDTQYF. In nucleotides, the CDR3 is TGCAGTGCGGCGGAAAGGACCGCAAGCACAGATACGCAGTATTTT.

There are a few counts of this clonotype. This chain uses TRBV5-4 with TRBJ2-7; 7 nucleotides match TRBD1. With V trimmed by 3 bases and J by 5 bases, 11 bases remained unmatched. CDR1 and CDR2 from the germline V gene are SGHNT and YYREEE (reference sequence). CDR3 length: 15 residues. The chain's CDR3 is CASSSKGAADHEQYF. Here the CDR3 DNA reads TGTGCCAGCAGCTCTAAGGGGGCGGCGGACCACGAGCAGTACTTC.

In this sample, this clonotype turned up many times. This chain links TRBV9 with TRBJ2-5, with 9 bases that match TRBD2. V lost 3 bases and J lost 5; bases outside the gene matches: 5. CDR3 size: 14 residues. Germline-derived CDR1 and CDR2 are SGDLS and YYNGEE. Written as DNA, the CDR3 is TGTGCCAGCAGCGAAGCGGGAGGAAGGGAGACCCAGTACTTC. Protein: CASSEAGGRETQYF.

The rearrangement links TRBV20-1 to TRBJ1-2; D is uncertain. CDR3 size: 12 residues. The germline V gene has CDR1 DFQATT and CDR2 SNEGSKA (reference sequence). V dropped 6 bases and J dropped 4 bases, with 12 bases sitting between them. CDR3 sequence: CSAVDGVYGYTF. CDR3 coding DNA: TGCAGTGCCGTCGACGGTGTCTATGGCTACACCTTC.

This clonotype was counted ten times or more. The chain is built from TRBV7-2 and TRBJ2-1, with D uncertain. V was clipped by 5 bases and J by 10 bases, with 18 bases between them. Germline V CDR1 and CDR2: SGHTA, FQGNSA. The CDR3 runs 14 residues. In DNA, the CDR3 is TGTGCCAGCAGCGGTAGGCCCAGTGGGATCGAGCAGTTCTTC. Residues: CASSGRPSGIEQFF. Complete variable domain (other parts from reference TRBV7-2 and TRBJ2-1): GAGVSQSPSNKVTEKGKDVELRCDPISGHTALYWYRQSLGQGLEFLIYFQGNSAPDKSGLPSDRFSAERTGGSVSTLTIQRTQQEDSAVYLCASSGRPSGIEQFFGPGTRLTVL.

The V call is TRBV30, the J call TRBJ1-4, with 9 bases aligning to TRBD1. This CDR3 region has 13 residues. Germline assignment: CDR1 GTSNPN and CDR2 SVGIG (reference sequence). The V gene end was trimmed by 6 bases and the J gene end by 4 bases; junction bases not matched to a gene: 3. CDR3 in amino acids: CACPGQGNEKLFF. The CDR3 DNA sequence: TGTGCCTGCCCGGGACAGGGTAATGAAAAACTGTTTTTT.

This clonotype has a count of ten or more. The V gene is TRBV29-1, the J gene TRBJ2-7; 9 bases line up with TRBD1. There are 13 residues in the CDR3. The germline V gene has CDR1 SQVTM and CDR2 ANQGSEA. The ends lost 7 bases at V and 3 bases at J; junction bases unmatched: 7. CDR3 amino acids: CSAGGGQGYEQYF. The DNA of the CDR3 is TGCAGCGCTGGGGGGGGACAGGGCTACGAGCAGTACTTC.

This clonotype was counted a few times. This chain connects TRBV29-1 to TRBJ1-2, with a weak D call TRBD1 (6 bases). Trimming left V 3 bases short and J 8 bases short, with 16 bases between. Germline V CDR1 and CDR2: SQVTM, ANQGSEA. This CDR3 spans 13 amino acids. CDR3 DNA sequence: TGCAGCGTTGAGTCCAGGGGAAATTTCGGCTACACCTTC. Translation gives CSVESRGNFGYTF.

The rearrangement links TRBV11-2 to TRBJ2-1; D possibly corresponds to TRBD2 (6 bases). With 5 bases removed from V and 8 bases from J, the gap between germline ends came to 13 bases. The CDR3 loop spans 13 amino acids. The germline V gene has CDR1 SGHAT and CDR2 FQNNGV. This chain's CDR3 is CASSPTSIHEQFF. DNA of the CDR3: TGTGCCAGCAGCCCGACTAGTATCCATGAGCAGTTCTTC.

The CDR3 reads CSGQGGSYNEQFF. DNA of the CDR3: TGCAGCGGTCAGGGGGGTTCCTACAATGAGCAGTTCTTC. The chain employs TRBV29-1 and TRBJ2-1; D possibly corresponds to TRBD1 (7 bases). The germline gives CDR1 SQVTM, CDR2 ANQGSEA. CDR3 length: 13 amino acids. Trimming took off 7 bases at V and 1 base at J, with 11 bases between the two ends.

This clonotype appeared a few times. V usage is TRBV30 and J usage is TRBJ2-3; 7 bases map to TRBD1. The CDR3 extends over 13 amino acids. V trimming: 2 bases; J trimming: 5 bases; junction bases outside the gene matches: 4. Looked up from germline, CDR1 is GTSNPN and CDR2 is SVGIG (reference sequence). CDR3 bases: TGTGCCTGGAGTAGCCGGACAGGAGATACGCAGTATTTT. Amino acids: CAWSSRTGDTQYF.

The V gene is TRBV28, the J gene TRBJ1-1, with D tentatively TRBD1 (6 bases). Germline V gene sequence: CDR1 MDHEN, CDR2 SYDVKM. The CDR3 is 14 residues long. Trimming shortened V by 5 bases and J by 7 bases, and 17 bases separated the two germline ends. The CDR3 DNA follows: TGTGCCAGCAGTCTGAACCAGGGGATGAATGAAGCTTTCTTT. As protein: CASSLNQGMNEAFF.

This clonotype was detected many times. This chain links TRBV2 with TRBJ2-1; 8 bases map to TRBD2. The CDR3 length is 15 residues. The germline CDR1 and CDR2 sequences are SNHLY and FYNNEI. The ends lost 5 bases at V and 7 bases at J; junction bases unmatched: 10. In nucleotides, the CDR3 is TGTGCCAGCAGTAAGGGACTAGTCCAACCGAATGAGCAGTTCTTC. This translates into CASSKGLVQPNEQFF.

This clonotype showed up many times. V is TRBV28 and J is TRBJ1-2; D is ambiguous. The CDR3 is 14 amino acids. CDR1 is MDHEN and CDR2 is SYDVKM in the germline V gene. With 2 bases removed from V and 4 bases from J, the gap between germline ends came to 11 bases. This CDR3 reads CASSLMVPGYGYTF. The CDR3 DNA is TGTGCCAGCAGTTTAATGGTACCGGGCTATGGCTACACCTTC.

The V gene is TRBV9, the J gene TRBJ1-2; no reliable D call. The V end lost 3 bases, the J end lost 6 bases, and 6 bases lay between the germline ends. Germline V gene lookup returns CDR1 SGDLS and CDR2 YYNGEE. This CDR3 has 11 amino acids. CDR3 loop: CASSGRDGYTF. The CDR3 DNA sequence: TGTGCCAGCAGCGGCCGAGATGGCTACACCTTC.

This clonotype was seen many times. J is TRBJ1-4 and V is TRBV28; 7 positions agree with TRBD1. The trim removed 6 bases at V and 8 bases at J, leaving 6 bases unmatched. The CDR3 extends over 13 amino acids. CDR1 MDHEN and CDR2 SYDVKM come from the germline V gene. The CDR3 region is CASRQGRREKLFF. Here the CDR3 DNA reads TGTGCCAGCAGACAGGGGCGCAGGGAAAAACTGTTTTTT.

There are a few counts of this clonotype. V usage is TRBV19 and J usage is TRBJ2-1; 10 bases line up with TRBD2. The CDR3 runs 15 residues. The trim removed 9 bases at V and 3 bases at J, leaving 8 bases unmatched. Germline loops: CDR1 LNHDA, CDR2 SQIVND (reference sequence). The CDR3 DNA follows: TGTGCCAGCAGCAGAACTAGCGGGAACTACAATGAGCAGTTCTTC. It encodes CASSRTSGNYNEQFF.

At least ten counts were recorded for this clonotype. V and J are TRBV6-5 and TRBJ1-1, with a tentative D call TRBD1 (5 bases). CDR1 MNHEY and CDR2 SVGAGI come from the germline V gene. V was clipped by 0 bases and J by 0 bases, with 8 bases between them. The CDR3 is made up of 15 amino acids. CDR3 in amino acids: CASSYSMGVNTEAFF. As DNA, the CDR3 is TGTGCCAGCAGTTACTCGATGGGGGTGAACACTGAAGCTTTCTTT.

This clonotype was picked up many times. The chain employs TRBV29-1 and TRBJ2-1, with D possibly matching TRBD2 (5 bases). Germline-derived CDR1 and CDR2 are SQVTM and ANQGSEA. V dropped 4 bases and J dropped 4 bases, with 14 bases sitting between them. CDR3 length: 14 amino acids. The CDR3 is CSVGPTGSYNEQFF. CDR3 in DNA: TGCAGCGTTGGGCCAACGGGGTCTTACAATGAGCAGTTCTTC.

This clonotype was seen at least ten times. The chain combines TRBV2 with TRBJ1-4; no clear D. This CDR3 spans 16 amino acids. CDR1 is SNHLY, CDR2 FYNNEI, per germline. V dropped 5 bases and J dropped 0 bases, with 13 bases sitting between them. The chain's CDR3 is CASSLTQIATNEKLFF. CDR3 nucleotide sequence: TGTGCCAGCAGTTTGACACAAATCGCAACTAATGAAAAACTGTTTTTT.